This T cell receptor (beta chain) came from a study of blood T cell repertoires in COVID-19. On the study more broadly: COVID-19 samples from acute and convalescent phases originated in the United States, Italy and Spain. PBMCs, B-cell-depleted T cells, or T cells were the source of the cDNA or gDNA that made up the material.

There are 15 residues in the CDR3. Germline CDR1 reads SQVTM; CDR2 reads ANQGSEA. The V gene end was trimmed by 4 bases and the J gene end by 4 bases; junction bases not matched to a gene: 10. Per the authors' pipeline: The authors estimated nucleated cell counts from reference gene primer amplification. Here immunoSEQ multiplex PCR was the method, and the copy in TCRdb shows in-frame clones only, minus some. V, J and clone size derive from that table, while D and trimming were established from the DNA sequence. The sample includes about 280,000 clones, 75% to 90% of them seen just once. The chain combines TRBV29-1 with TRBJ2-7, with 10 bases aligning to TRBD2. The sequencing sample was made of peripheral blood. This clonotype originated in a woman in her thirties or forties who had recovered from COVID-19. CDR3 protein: CSVVPASGSPYEQYF. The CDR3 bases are TGCAGCGTTGTTCCGGCTAGCGGGAGTCCTTACGAGCAGTACTTC.